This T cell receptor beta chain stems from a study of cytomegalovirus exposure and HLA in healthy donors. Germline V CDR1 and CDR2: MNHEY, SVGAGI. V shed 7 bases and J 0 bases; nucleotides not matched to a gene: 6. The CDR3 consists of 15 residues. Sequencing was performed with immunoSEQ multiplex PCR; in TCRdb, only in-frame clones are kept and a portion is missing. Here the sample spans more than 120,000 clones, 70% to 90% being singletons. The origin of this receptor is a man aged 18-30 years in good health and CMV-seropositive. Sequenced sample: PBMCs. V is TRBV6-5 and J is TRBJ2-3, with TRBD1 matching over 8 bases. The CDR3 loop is CASKPGQASTDTQYF. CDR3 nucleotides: TGTGCCAGCAAACCGGGACAGGCAAGCACAGATACGCAGTATTTT.